These 26 T cell receptor beta chains came from one sample sequenced in a study of blood T cell repertoires in COVID-19. This table comes from immunoSEQ multiplex PCR, and its TCRdb copy is limited to in-frame clones, with some not included. Of around 110,000 clones listed, approximately 88% are singletons. Sequencing was done on a sample of peripheral blood. All receptors derive from a man in his forties with active or convalescent COVID-19.

V gene TRBV30 combines with J gene TRBJ1-6; D unclear. The V end was cut by 2 bases, the J end by 8 bases, with 13 bases between. This CDR3 contains 14 residues. Germline V gene sequence: CDR1 GTSNPN, CDR2 SVGIG (reference sequence). CDR3 sequence: CAWSREGPYSPLHF. The CDR3 coding sequence is TGTGCCTGGAGTAGGGAGGGCCCGTATTCACCCCTCCACTTT. Full variable domain (outside the CDR3, taken from reference TRBV30 and TRBJ1-6): SQTIHQWPATLVQPVGSPLSLECTVEGTSNPNLYWYRQAAGRGLQLLFYSVGIGQISSEVPQNLSASRPQDRQFILSSKKLLLSDSGFYLCAWSREGPYSPLHFGNGTRLTVT.

The rearrangement uses TRBV28 and TRBJ2-2, with 11 bases aligning to TRBD1. CDR1 and CDR2 from the germline V gene are MDHEN and SYDVKM. Unmatched junction bases numbered 1, after V lost 4 bases and J lost 3 bases. This CDR3 has 15 residues. DNA for the CDR3: TGTGCCAGCAGTTCGGGACAGGGGGACACCGGGGAGCTGTTTTTT. Translation gives CASSSGQGDTGELFF.

This chain uses TRBV7-2 with TRBJ2-5; D is possibly TRBD1 (5 bases). Trimming took 1 base from V and 4 from J, leaving 7 bases between them. Germline values: CDR1 SGHTA, CDR2 FQGNSA. CDR3 length equals 13 residues. In DNA form, the CDR3 reads TGTGCCAGCAGCTTAGGGACACCAGAGACCCAGTACTTC. Its protein is CASSLGTPETQYF.

The CDR3 protein is CASRISLQGPGELFF. The DNA for the CDR3 is TGTGCCAGTAGGATCTCGTTACAGGGGCCCGGGGAGCTGTTTTTT. J is TRBJ2-2 and V is TRBV19; 7 nucleotides match TRBD1. This CDR3 region has 15 residues. Trimming took 6 bases from V and 6 from J; bases not matched to a gene: 10. The germline V gene encodes CDR1 LNHDA and CDR2 SQIVND (reference sequence).

V and J are TRBV28 and TRBJ1-4, with D perhaps TRBD1 (6 bases). CDR1 is MDHEN and CDR2 is SYDVKM in the germline V gene. This CDR3 contains 16 residues. The ends were cut back, 2 bases at V and 6 bases at J, with 16 bases in the middle. Here the CDR3 DNA reads TGTGCCAGCAGTTTACCGACAGGCCCTGTTTATGAAAAACTGTTTTTT. It codes for CASSLPTGPVYEKLFF.

This rearrangement joins TRBV4-3 to TRBJ2-2, with TRBD1 matching 7 bases. The V gene end was trimmed by 1 base and the J gene end by 1 base; junction bases not matched to a gene: 6. CDR3 length equals 17 residues. Germline-derived CDR1 and CDR2 are LGHNA and YSLEER. CDR3 sequence: CASSQAWDSLNTGELFF. The CDR3 DNA reads as TGCGCCAGCAGCCAAGCATGGGACAGCCTGAACACCGGGGAGCTGTTTTTT.

The CDR3 loop is CASCPGGSYGYTF. DNA of the CDR3: TGTGCCAGCTGCCCGGGGGGCAGCTATGGCTACACCTTC. The chain couples TRBV28 to TRBJ1-2; TRBD1 might be the D (6 bases). The germline gives CDR1 MDHEN, CDR2 SYDVKM. The CDR3 extends over 13 amino acids. V lost 8 bases and J 4 bases, leaving 14 bases between the germline ends.

This rearrangement joins TRBV20-1 to TRBJ2-1, with D tentatively TRBD1 (5 bases). Germline V lookup: CDR1 DFQATT, CDR2 SNEGSKA (reference sequence). Between the trimmed V and J ends, which lost 5 bases and 6 bases, there was a span of 8 bases. This CDR3 comprises 11 residues. CDR3 DNA sequence: TGCAGTGCTCAGGGTAGCAATGAGCAGTTCTTC. It yields the protein CSAQGSNEQFF.

The rearrangement uses TRBV18 and TRBJ1-5, with D perhaps matching TRBD1 (6 bases). Trimming cost V 6 bases and J 3 bases, with 15 bases left between them. Germline CDR1 reads KGHSH; CDR2 reads LQKENI. The CDR3 has 15 amino acids. The CDR3 sequence is CASSLAGQLNQPQHF. CDR3 coding DNA: TGTGCCAGCTCCCTAGCCGGACAGCTCAATCAGCCCCAGCATTTT.

The chain combines TRBV5-1 with TRBJ2-7, with 8 bases lining up with TRBD1. Per germline, CDR1 SGHRS and CDR2 YFSETQ. J lost 2 bases, V lost 3 bases, and 13 bases had no gene match. The CDR3 has 17 residues. The chain's CDR3 is CASSSGQGKVVPYEQYF. The CDR3 DNA reads as TGCGCCAGCAGCTCCGGACAGGGTAAGGTTGTACCCTACGAGCAGTACTTC.

This sequence joins TRBV29-1 and TRBJ2-7; D possibly corresponds to TRBD1 (5 bases). V lost 6 bases, J lost 0 bases, and 9 bases lay in between. CDR3 length: 12 residues. Germline CDR1 and CDR2: SQVTM and ANQGSEA. Here the CDR3 reads CSVTVSSYEQYF. DNA of the CDR3: TGCAGCGTGACAGTGAGCTCCTACGAGCAGTACTTC.

The sample holds a few counts of this clone. This chain connects TRBV6-6 to TRBJ1-1; 7 positions agree with TRBD1. The V gene's germline CDR1 is MNHNY and CDR2 SVGAGI (reference sequence). V shed 4 bases, J shed 4 bases, and the junction held 3 bases outside the gene matches. This CDR3 spans 13 amino acids. CDR3 sequence: CASSFDRVTEAFF. CDR3 bases: TGTGCCAGCAGTTTTGACAGGGTCACTGAAGCTTTCTTT.

The chain links TRBV18 to TRBJ1-2; a weak D match, TRBD1 (5 bases). The CDR3 sequence is 14 residues long. V lost 2 bases, J lost 4 bases, and 11 bases lay in between. Per the germline V gene, CDR1 is KGHSH and CDR2 is LQKENI. The CDR3 nucleotides read TGTGCCAGCTCACCAGCCTCAGGGCTCTATGGCTACACCTTC. Translated: CASSPASGLYGYTF.

This clone was picked up one time. The rearrangement uses TRBV11-1 and TRBJ1-1; the D is unclear. Per the germline V gene, CDR1 is SGHAT and CDR2 is FQDESV (reference sequence). V lost 1 base and J 0 bases, leaving 9 bases between the germline ends. The CDR3 consists of 15 residues. The CDR3 bases are TGTGCCAGCAGCTTAGGAGGAGTAGTGAACACTGAAGCTTTCTTT. Protein: CASSLGGVVNTEAFF.

This clone was counted a single time. The CDR3 is CASSSGGASYEQYF. The CDR3 DNA follows: TGTGCCAGCAGCTCCGGGGGGGCTTCCTACGAGCAGTACTTC. The rearrangement uses TRBV7-2 and TRBJ2-7; 8 bases match TRBD2. This CDR3 has 14 amino acids. Looked up from germline, CDR1 is SGHTA and CDR2 is FQGNSA. V dropped 4 bases and J dropped 1; count of bases not matched to a gene: 3.

V gene TRBV28 combines with J gene TRBJ1-1; D not resolved. The V and J ends lost 3 bases and 4 bases respectively, with 3 bases between them. The CDR3 has 11 amino acids. CDR1 and CDR2 (germline): MDHEN, SYDVKM. CDR3 loop: CASSFGTEAFF. CDR3 nucleotide sequence: TGTGCCAGCAGTTTCGGCACTGAAGCTTTCTTT.

The chain joins TRBV30 to TRBJ1-5; 10 nucleotides line up with TRBD1. The trim removed 1 base at V and 6 bases at J, leaving 3 bases unmatched. CDR1 GTSNPN and CDR2 SVGIG come from the germline V gene (reference sequence). This CDR3 is 14 amino acids long. CDR3 nucleotides: TGTGCCTGGAGTGAAGGGACAGGGGTTCAGCCCCAGCATTTT. Its protein is CAWSEGTGVQPQHF.

The V call is TRBV15, the J call TRBJ1-3; no reliable D call. Looked up from germline, CDR1 is LNHNV and CDR2 is YYDKDF (reference sequence). This CDR3 has 16 residues. V gave up 2 bases and J gave up 1 base, with 12 bases separating them. The CDR3 nucleotides read TGTGCCACCAGCAGACATAGTGGAGGATCTGGAAACACCATATATTTT. It encodes CATSRHSGGSGNTIYF. Combining the CDR3 with reference TRBV15 and TRBJ1-3 gives the whole variable domain DAMVIQNPRYQVTQFGKPVTLSCSQTLNHNVMYWYQQKSSQAPKLLFHYYDKDFNNEADTPDNFQSRRPNTSFCFLDIRSPGLGDTAMYLCATSRHSGGSGNTIYFGEGSWLTVV.

This chain links TRBV5-1 with TRBJ1-1, with unresolved D. The CDR3 spans 14 residues. V lost 3 bases, J lost 0 bases, and 9 bases lay in between. Germline V gives CDR1 SGHRS, CDR2 YFSETQ. CDR3 protein: CASSSGLLNTEAFF. The DNA for the CDR3 is TGCGCCAGCAGCTCCGGACTGTTGAACACTGAAGCTTTCTTT.

J is TRBJ1-2 and V is TRBV30; D uncertain. Germline V gives CDR1 GTSNPN, CDR2 SVGIG (reference sequence). V lost 2 bases, J lost 4 bases, and 11 bases lay in between. The CDR3 has 13 residues. CDR3 in DNA: TGTGCCTGGAGTCCCGACATTCGCTATGGCTACACCTTC. Its protein is CAWSPDIRYGYTF.

About this clone: The same CDR3 arises from other DNA sequences in this sample as well. The chain combines TRBV5-4 with TRBJ1-2; TRBD1 aligns across 7 bases. V shed 0 bases, J shed 7 bases, and the junction held 0 bases outside the gene matches. Germline-derived CDR1 and CDR2 are SGHNT and YYREEE (reference sequence). This CDR3 is 12 amino acids long. In nucleotides, the CDR3 is TGTGCCAGCAGCTTGGGACAGGGTGGCTACACCTTC. Protein sequence: CASSLGQGGYTF.

V is TRBV20-1 and J is TRBJ2-2, with TRBD2 matching over 10 bases. J was trimmed by 6 bases and V by 3 bases; bases with no gene match: 10. The CDR3 contains 16 residues. Germline CDR1 DFQATT, CDR2 SNEGSKA (reference sequence). CDR3 in DNA: TGCAGTGCTAGTGGCCTAGCGGGAGTAAAGGCCGGGGAGCTGTTTTTT. Translated, it gives CSASGLAGVKAGELFF.

This sequence joins TRBV5-1 and TRBJ2-7; 7 bases align to TRBD1. Germline trimming cut 1 base from V and 1 base from J; bases unmatched to any gene: 2. The germline V gene has CDR1 SGHRS and CDR2 YFSETQ. The CDR3 runs 14 residues. Here the CDR3 reads CASSLWDSSYEQYF. CDR3 nucleotide sequence: TGCGCCAGCAGCTTGTGGGACAGTTCCTACGAGCAGTACTTC.

V and J are TRBV25-1 and TRBJ1-1; maybe TRBD1 (5 bases). The CDR3 consists of 14 residues. The germline gives CDR1 MGHDK, CDR2 SYGVNS. The V and J ends lost 0 bases and 10 bases respectively, with 15 bases between them. The CDR3 protein is CASSEYLATQGAFF. The DNA of the CDR3 is TGTGCCAGCAGTGAATATTTGGCGACGCAGGGAGCTTTCTTT.

This sequence joins TRBV27 and TRBJ1-5, with TRBD1 matching over 7 bases. This CDR3 spans 15 amino acids. The germline gives CDR1 MNHEY, CDR2 SMNVEV (reference sequence). The V and J ends lost 6 bases and 4 bases, in that order; junction bases with no gene match: 9. CDR3 region: CASRSGTAVNQPQHF. As DNA, the CDR3 is TGTGCCAGCAGATCCGGGACAGCGGTTAATCAGCCCCAGCATTTT.

This clone occurred once. The chain employs TRBV7-7 and TRBJ2-5, with 7 bases that match TRBD2. CDR3 length: 13 amino acids. Germline loops: CDR1 SSHAT, CDR2 FNYEAQ (reference sequence). Trimming removed 4 bases from V and 5 bases from J; junction bases left unmatched: 4. As DNA, the CDR3 is TGTGCCAGCAGCTACGGGACTATGGAGACCCAGTACTTC. Encoded protein: CASSYGTMETQYF.